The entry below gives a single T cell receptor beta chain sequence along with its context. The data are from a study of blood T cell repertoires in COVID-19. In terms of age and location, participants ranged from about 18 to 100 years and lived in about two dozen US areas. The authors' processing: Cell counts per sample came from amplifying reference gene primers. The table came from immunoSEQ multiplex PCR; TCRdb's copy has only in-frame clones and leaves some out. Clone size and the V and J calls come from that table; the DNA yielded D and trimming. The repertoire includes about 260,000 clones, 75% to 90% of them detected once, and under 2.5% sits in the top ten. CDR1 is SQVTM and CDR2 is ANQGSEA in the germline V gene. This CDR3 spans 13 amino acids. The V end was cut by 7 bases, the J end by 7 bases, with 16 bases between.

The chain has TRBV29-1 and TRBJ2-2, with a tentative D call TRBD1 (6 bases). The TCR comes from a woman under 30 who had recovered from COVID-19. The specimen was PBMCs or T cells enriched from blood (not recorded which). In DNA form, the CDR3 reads TGCAGCGCATCTCTCAGGGGCGGCGGGGAGCTGTTTTTT. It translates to CSASLRGGGELFF.